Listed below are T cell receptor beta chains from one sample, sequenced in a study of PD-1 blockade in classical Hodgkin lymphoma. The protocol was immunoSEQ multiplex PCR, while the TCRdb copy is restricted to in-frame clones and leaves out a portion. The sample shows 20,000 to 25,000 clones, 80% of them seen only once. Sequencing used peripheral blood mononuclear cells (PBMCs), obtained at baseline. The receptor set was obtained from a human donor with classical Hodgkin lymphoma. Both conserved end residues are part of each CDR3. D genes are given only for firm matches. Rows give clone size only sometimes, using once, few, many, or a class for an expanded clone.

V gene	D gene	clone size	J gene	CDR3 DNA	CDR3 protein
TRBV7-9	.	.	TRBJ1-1	TGTGCCAGCAGCTTACTGGCGAACACTGAAGCTTTCTTT	CASSLLANTEAFF
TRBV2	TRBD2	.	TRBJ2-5	TGTGCCAGCAGCGAGGGCATACGACTAGCGGGGGAAGAAGAGACCCAGTACTTC	CASSEGIRLAGEEETQYF
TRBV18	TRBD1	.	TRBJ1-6	TGTGCCAGCTCACCTTATCCGGGACAGGGTGATTCACCCCTCCACTTT	CASSPYPGQGDSPLHF
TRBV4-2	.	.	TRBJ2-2	TGTGCCAGCAGCCAAGACAGACACACCGGGGAGCTGTTTTTT	CASSQDRHTGELFF
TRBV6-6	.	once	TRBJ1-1	TGTGCCAGCAGTTACCCCCGGGACACTGAAGCTTTCTTT	CASSYPRDTEAFF
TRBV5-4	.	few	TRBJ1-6	TGTGCCAGCAGCTTGGACAGGGATGGTTCACCCCTCCACTTT	CASSLDRDGSPLHF
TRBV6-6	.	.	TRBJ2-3	TGTGCCAGCAGTTACCCCTGGTTGGGGGCAGATACGCAGTATTTT	CASSYPWLGADTQYF
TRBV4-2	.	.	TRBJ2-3	TGTGCCAGCAGGTCTAATGAGGCAGCCCGCACAGATACGCAGTATTTT	CASRSNEAARTDTQYF
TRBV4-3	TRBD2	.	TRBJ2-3	TGCGCCAGCAGCCAAGATCCCACTAGCGGCACTAGCACAGATACGCAGTATTTT	CASSQDPTSGTSTDTQYF
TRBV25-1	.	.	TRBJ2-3	TGTGCCAGCAGTATGCTGGGTAGCACAGATACGCAGTATTTT	CASSMLGSTDTQYF
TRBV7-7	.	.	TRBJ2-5	TGTGCTAGCAGCTTGGATTCGGGGACCCAGTACTTC	CASSLDSGTQYF
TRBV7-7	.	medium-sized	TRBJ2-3	TGTGCTAGCAGCGCCACTGTTGGGGCGACGCAGTATTTT	CASSATVGATQYF
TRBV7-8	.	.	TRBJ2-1	TGTGCCAGCAGACTACGGATATCCCAAGGTCCCAATGAGCAGTTCTTC	CASRLRISQGPNEQFF
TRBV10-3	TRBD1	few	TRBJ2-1	TGTGCCATCAGTAAGGGCCCAGGACAGGGGCTTCATGAGCAGTTCTTC	CAISKGPGQGLHEQFF
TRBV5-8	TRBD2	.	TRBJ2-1	TGTGCCAGCAGCTTACTCGGGGGGAATGAGCAGTTCTTC	CASSLLGGNEQFF
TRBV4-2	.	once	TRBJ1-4	TGTGCCAGCAGCCAGGGGGAAACTAATGAAAAACTGTTTTTT	CASSQGETNEKLFF
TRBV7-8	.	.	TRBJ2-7	TGTGCCAGCAGCTTAGAGGCGATGGTAGGGTTTCCCCGGTACTCCTACGAGCAGTACTTC	CASSLEAMVGFPRYSYEQYF
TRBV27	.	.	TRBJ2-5	TGTGCCAGCAGTCCGACCCCCTGGGCGGGCGTAGAGACCCAGTACTTC	CASSPTPWAGVETQYF
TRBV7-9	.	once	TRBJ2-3	TGTGCCAGCAGCTTAGCGGCGGGGCTCTTACGAGATACGCAGTATTTT	CASSLAAGLLRDTQYF
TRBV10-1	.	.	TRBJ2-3	TGCGCCAGCAGTGACCCCCGGTGGGGGGTTGATACGCAGTATTTT	CASSDPRWGVDTQYF
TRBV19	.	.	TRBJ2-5	TGTGCCAGTACCCCGACAGTGTACCAAGAGACCCAGTACTTC	CASTPTVYQETQYF
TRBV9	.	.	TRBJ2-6	TGTGCCAGCAGCGTCCTGACTTCTGGGGCCAACGTCCTGACTTTC	CASSVLTSGANVLTF
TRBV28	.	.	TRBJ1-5	TGTGCCAGCAGTTTTAATCAGCCCCAGCATTTT	CASSFNQPQHF
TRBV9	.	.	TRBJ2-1	TGTGCCAGCAGCGTAGTAGGACTTGGTTCCGATGAGCAGTTCTTC	CASSVVGLGSDEQFF
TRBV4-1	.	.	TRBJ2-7	TGCGCCAGCAGCTGGCGGAAGTCGGGGCTCGACGAGCAGTACTTC	CASSWRKSGLDEQYF
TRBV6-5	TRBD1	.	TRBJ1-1	TGTGCCAGCAGTTCAACTACCGGGACAGGGGGCACTGAAGCTTTCTTT	CASSSTTGTGGTEAFF
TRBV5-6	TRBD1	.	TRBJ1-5	TGTGCCAGCAGCGTAGGGACAGGGAATGACAATCAGCCCCAGCATTTT	CASSVGTGNDNQPQHF
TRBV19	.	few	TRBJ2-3	TGTGCCAGTAGTAAGGCGGGGGCCGGCACAGATACGCAGTATTTT	CASSKAGAGTDTQYF
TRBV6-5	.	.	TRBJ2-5	TGTGCCAGCAGTTCGGCAACCCGCTTACCAGGGACCCAGTACTTC	CASSSATRLPGTQYF
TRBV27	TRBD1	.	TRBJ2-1	TGTGCCAGCAGGAGGACAGGGGGGCCTGAGCAGTTCTTC	CASRRTGGPEQFF
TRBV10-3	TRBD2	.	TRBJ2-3	TGTGCCACCGATTTAGCGGGAACAACTCATACGCAGTATTTT	CATDLAGTTHTQYF
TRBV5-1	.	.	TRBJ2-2	TGCGCCAGCAGCAAGGAACTCGAACCCGGGGAGCTGTTTTTT	CASSKELEPGELFF
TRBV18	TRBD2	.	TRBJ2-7	TGTGCCAGCTCACCATCTAGCGGGCTCTACGAGCAGTACTTC	CASSPSSGLYEQYF
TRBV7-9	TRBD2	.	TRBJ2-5	TGTGCCAGCAGCTCCTGGGGGGGGGAGACCCAGTACTTC	CASSSWGGETQYF
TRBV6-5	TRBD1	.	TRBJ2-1	TGTGCCAGCAGTACCACAGGGGGCTACTACAATGAGCAGTTCTTC	CASSTTGGYYNEQFF
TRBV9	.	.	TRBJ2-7	TGTGCCAGCAGCGTAATGCCGGGTTTTTCCTACGAGCAGTACTTC	CASSVMPGFSYEQYF
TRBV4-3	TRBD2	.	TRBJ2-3	TGCGCCAGCAGCCAAGATCCCCCTAGCGGGGGGGTAGATACGCAGTATTTT	CASSQDPPSGGVDTQYF
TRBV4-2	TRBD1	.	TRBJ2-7	TGTGCCAGCAGCCAAAAAGCCGGGACAGGACACTACGAGCAGTACTTC	CASSQKAGTGHYEQYF
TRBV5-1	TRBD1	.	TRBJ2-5	TGCGCCAGCAGCTTGGAATTGACAGGGCAGGAGACCCAGTACTTC	CASSLELTGQETQYF
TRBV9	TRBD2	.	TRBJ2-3	TGTGCCAGCAGCGTAGATCGGGGGGGACCCACAGATACGCAGTATTTT	CASSVDRGGPTDTQYF
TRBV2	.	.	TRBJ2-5	TGTGCCAGCAGTGAAGAAGGTATCAAGACCCAGTACTTC	CASSEEGIKTQYF
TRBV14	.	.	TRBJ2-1	TGTGCCAGCAGGGGGGGTCGGGACGGAGGATTAAATGAGCAGTTCTTC	CASRGGRDGGLNEQFF
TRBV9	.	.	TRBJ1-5	TGTGCCAGCAGCGCCGGGGCTTCTAATCAGCCCCAGCATTTT	CASSAGASNQPQHF
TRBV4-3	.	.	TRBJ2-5	TGCGCCAGCAGCAGTAGCGCAGGGGATGGAGAGACCCAGTACTTC	CASSSSAGDGETQYF
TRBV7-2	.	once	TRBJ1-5	TGTGCCAGCAGCATCAGGGGTCAGCCCCAGCATTTT	CASSIRGQPQHF
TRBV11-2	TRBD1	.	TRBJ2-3	TGTGCCAGCAGCTGGAGACAGGGTAGCACAGATACGCAGTATTTT	CASSWRQGSTDTQYF
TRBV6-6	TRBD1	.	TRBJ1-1	TGTGCCAGCAGTTACCAGGGGGTAGTCACTGAAGCTTTCTTT	CASSYQGVVTEAFF
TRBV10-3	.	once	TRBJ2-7	TGTGCCATCAGTGAGTCTGGGTCCTCCTACGAGCAGTACTTC	CAISESGSSYEQYF
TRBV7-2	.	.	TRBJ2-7	TGTGCCAGCAGCTCCACCAGGGAGCAGTACTTC	CASSSTREQYF
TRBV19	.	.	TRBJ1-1	TGTGCCAGTAGTTGGGGCACTGGGACTGAAGCTTTCTTT	CASSWGTGTEAFF
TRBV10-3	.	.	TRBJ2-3	TGTGCCATCAGTGAGTCGCCCCACACAGATACGCAGTATTTT	CAISESPHTDTQYF
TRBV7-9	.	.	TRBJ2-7	TGTGCCAGCAGCTTTCGCAGACTAGGGGGGCCCTACGAGCAGTACTTC	CASSFRRLGGPYEQYF
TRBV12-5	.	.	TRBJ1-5	TGTGCTAGTTGTTTGGAGAGCAATCAGCCCCAGCATTTT	CASCLESNQPQHF
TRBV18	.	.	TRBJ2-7	TGTGCCAGCTCACCACGCGGGACCCGGGCTAATAACGAGCAGTACTTC	CASSPRGTRANNEQYF
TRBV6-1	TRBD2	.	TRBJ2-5	TGTGCCAGCGGTCGCGGGGGGGGCAGAGAAGAGACCCAGTACTTC	CASGRGGGREETQYF
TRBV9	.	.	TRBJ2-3	TGTGCCAGCAGCGTAGTGCCGGGTAGCACAGATACGCAGTATTTT	CASSVVPGSTDTQYF
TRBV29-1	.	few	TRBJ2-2	TGCAGCGTTGGACACACCGGGGAGCTGTTTTTT	CSVGHTGELFF
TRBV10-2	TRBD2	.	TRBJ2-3	TGCGCCAGCAACGAACTAGCGGGGGCTGGTACAGATACGCAGTATTTT	CASNELAGAGTDTQYF
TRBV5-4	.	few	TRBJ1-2	TGTGCCAGCAGCTTGGTCGGGGAACCCTATGGCTACACCTTC	CASSLVGEPYGYTF